Following are 25 T cell receptor beta chains from one sample sequenced in a study of blood T cell repertoires in COVID-19. Produced via immunoSEQ multiplex PCR; TCRdb's table is partial and in-frame only. The sample has 150,000 to 200,000 clones; approximately 79% are singletons. Sequenced: peripheral blood. These receptor sequences come from a man aged 55 to 69 with active or convalescent COVID-19.

There are a few counts of this clone. V is TRBV7-3 and J is TRBJ2-2; no clear D gene. CDR1 and CDR2 from the germline V gene are SGHTA and FQGTGA. V lost 5 bases and J 0 bases, leaving 13 bases between the germline ends. The CDR3 runs to 16 residues. Here the CDR3 DNA reads TGTGCCAGCAGCCAGTCCCCCACCGCGAACACCGGGGAGCTGTTTTTT. Encoded protein: CASSQSPTANTGELFF.

The V call is TRBV3-1 (or the pseudogene TRBV3-2), the J call TRBJ2-1, with 7 bases fitting TRBD2. The CDR3 is made up of 14 amino acids. The trim removed 4 bases at V and 5 bases at J, leaving 5 bases unmatched. CDR1 and CDR2 from the germline V gene are LGHDT and YNNKEL (reference sequence). CDR3 nucleotides: TGTGCCAGCAGCCGGGACTACCAAGACAATGAGCAGTTCTTC. Protein: CASSRDYQDNEQFF.

V is TRBV30 and J is TRBJ2-5; D is undetermined. CDR1 and CDR2 (germline): GTSNPN, SVGIG (reference sequence). Trimming removed 1 base from V and 5 bases from J, with 14 bases in between. The CDR3 is 14 residues long. CDR3 bases: TGTGCCTGGAGTGGAGGAGCCGGTCGGGAGACCCAGTACTTC. Protein product: CAWSGGAGRETQYF.

The chain recombines TRBV28 with TRBJ2-7, with 10 bases identical to TRBD2. CDR3 size: 17 residues. Unmatched junction bases numbered 10, after V lost 1 base and J lost 4 bases. Germline V gene sequence: CDR1 MDHEN, CDR2 SYDVKM. As DNA, the CDR3 is TGTGCCAGCAGTTTATTAGTCGGACCTAGCGGGGGATACGAGCAGTACTTC. As protein: CASSLLVGPSGGYEQYF.

This chain joins TRBV27 and TRBJ1-6; 9 positions agree with TRBD1. Trimming cost V 2 bases and J 9 bases; bases outside gene matches: 8. The CDR3 is 16 residues long. Germline CDR1 is MNHEY and CDR2 is SMNVEV (reference sequence). The chain's CDR3 is CASSLAQGARSSPLHF. The CDR3 nucleotides read TGTGCCAGCAGTTTAGCACAGGGGGCAAGGAGTTCACCCCTCCACTTT.

This chain links TRBV11-2 with TRBJ2-2; 8 bases agree with TRBD2. The ends lost 6 bases at V and 4 bases at J; junction bases unmatched: 10. Looked up from germline, CDR1 is SGHAT and CDR2 is FQNNGV. The CDR3 runs 16 residues. The CDR3 protein is CASSFWGSGTTGELFF. CDR3 coding DNA: TGTGCCAGCAGTTTTTGGGGTAGCGGGACCACCGGGGAGCTGTTTTTT.

V gene TRBV6-6 combines with J gene TRBJ2-7; TRBD2 might be the D (5 bases). Germline assignment: CDR1 MNHNY and CDR2 SVGAGI (reference sequence). There are 14 residues in the CDR3. With 0 bases removed from V and 0 bases from J, the gap between germline ends came to 6 bases. The CDR3 nucleotides read TGTGCCAGCAGTTACTCGGCGGGCTCCTACGAGCAGTACTTC. This encodes CASSYSAGSYEQYF.

The chain uses TRBV7-9 and TRBJ1-3; D ambiguous. V lost 3 bases and J lost 8, with 20 bases in between. The CDR3 consists of 16 residues. CDR1 and CDR2 from the germline V gene are SEHNR and FQNEAQ (reference sequence). The DNA for the CDR3 is TGTGCCAGCAGCTTGATCGAGACACCCCGGGATTACACCATATATTTT. It is translated as CASSLIETPRDYTIYF.

The chain recombines TRBV19 with TRBJ2-1; 8 nucleotides agree with TRBD2. The CDR3 is made up of 14 amino acids. V dropped 5 bases and J dropped 3; count of bases not matched to a gene: 3. Germline V gene data show CDR1 as LNHDA and CDR2 as SQIVND (reference sequence). Here the CDR3 reads CASSGSGSYNEQFF. The CDR3 region has the DNA TGTGCCAGTAGTGGCAGCGGGAGCTACAATGAGCAGTTCTTC. The full variable domain, in which reference TRBV19 and TRBJ2-1 provide the parts outside the CDR3, is DGGITQSPKYLFRKEGQNVTLSCEQNLNHDAMYWYRQDPGQGLRLIYYSQIVNDFQKGDIAEGYSVSREKKESFPLTVTSAQKNPTAFYLCASSGSGSYNEQFFGPGTRLTVL.

The chain uses TRBV28 and TRBJ2-1; 11 bases fit TRBD1. CDR3 size: 16 residues. Germline trimming cut 5 bases from V and 5 bases from J; bases unmatched to any gene: 8. CDR1 and CDR2 from the germline V gene are MDHEN and SYDVKM. CDR3 amino acids: CASSIGQGANHNEQFF. The DNA for the CDR3 is TGTGCCAGCAGTATTGGACAGGGGGCGAACCACAATGAGCAGTTCTTC.

The CDR3 region has the DNA TGTGCCATCAGGGGGGGGACTGTCTCCTACGAGCAGTACTTC. Protein sequence: CAIRGGTVSYEQYF. The chain recombines TRBV10-3 with TRBJ2-7; 7 bases fit TRBD2. Looked up from germline, CDR1 is ENHRY and CDR2 is SYGVKD. The CDR3 spans 14 residues. V lost 6 bases and J lost 0; bases outside the gene matches: 5.

The V and J genes are TRBV2 and TRBJ2-5; weak D call: TRBD1 (6 bases). Trimming pared 9 bases from V and 5 bases from J, leaving 13 bases between. Germline CDR1 and CDR2: SNHLY and FYNNEI. CDR3 length: 12 amino acids. The CDR3 is CASHREEETQYF. The CDR3 DNA sequence: TGTGCCAGTCACAGGGAAGAGGAGACCCAGTACTTC.

V and J are TRBV27 and TRBJ2-3; D not resolved. The V gene lost 3 bases and the J gene lost 2 bases, with 6 bases spanning the gap. The V gene's germline CDR1 is MNHEY and CDR2 SMNVEV (reference sequence). The CDR3 spans 13 residues. The CDR3 region is CASSFTHTDTQYF. The CDR3 bases are TGTGCCAGCAGTTTCACACACACAGATACGCAGTATTTT.

The genes are TRBV28 and TRBJ2-5, with a weak D call TRBD2 (6 bases). CDR3 length: 12 amino acids. In germline, CDR1 is MDHEN, CDR2 SYDVKM. V lost 6 bases and J lost 3, with 8 bases in between. Here the CDR3 reads CASRGGEETQYF. In DNA form, the CDR3 reads TGTGCCAGCAGGGGGGGAGAAGAGACCCAGTACTTC.

The chain employs TRBV19 and TRBJ1-2; TRBD1 might be the D (6 bases). Germline values: CDR1 LNHDA, CDR2 SQIVND (reference sequence). The V end was cut by 1 base, the J end by 7 bases, with 16 bases between. There are 15 residues in the CDR3. The CDR3 DNA reads TGTGCCAGTAGTATAGGCCGGACAGTCCAAGGTGGCTACACCTTC. Translating gives CASSIGRTVQGGYTF.

The genes are TRBV20-1 and TRBJ1-2; D unclear. The CDR3 runs 14 residues. Germline V lookup: CDR1 DFQATT, CDR2 SNEGSKA (reference sequence). Deletions cut 3 bases from V and 3 bases from J, with 14 bases between. CDR3 in amino acids: CSASPGFRDYGYTF. In nucleotides, the CDR3 is TGCAGTGCTAGTCCTGGGTTTCGGGACTATGGCTACACCTTC.

This clone showed up just a few times. The chain has TRBV4-2 and TRBJ2-2, with 9 bases that match TRBD1. V lost 4 bases to trimming and J lost 6 bases; unmatched junction nucleotides: 3. Germline CDR1 reads LGHNA; CDR2 reads YNFKEQ. This CDR3 comprises 14 residues. CDR3 DNA sequence: TGTGCCAGCAGCCCACGGACAGGGGCCGGGGAGCTGTTTTTT. Amino acid sequence: CASSPRTGAGELFF.

The V call is TRBV3-1 (or the pseudogene TRBV3-2), the J call TRBJ1-6; perhaps TRBD1 as D (6 bases). CDR1 and CDR2 (germline): LGHDT, YNNKEL (reference sequence). Trimming stripped 0 bases from V and 9 bases from J, with 12 bases between. The CDR3 loop spans 15 amino acids. CDR3 nucleotides: TGTGCCAGCAGCCAAGATCGTCGGGGGGCTTCACCCCTCCACTTT. Translated, it gives CASSQDRRGASPLHF.

CDR3 residues: CASSQQGSNTGELFF. DNA of the CDR3: TGTGCCAGCAGCCAACAGGGTTCAAACACCGGGGAGCTGTTTTTT. This chain uses TRBV6-5 with TRBJ2-2, with a tentative D call TRBD1 (6 bases). V was trimmed by 6 bases and J by 2 bases, leaving 13 bases between them. From germline, CDR1 is MNHEY and CDR2 SVGAGI. The CDR3 runs to 15 residues.

The rearrangement joins TRBV2 to TRBJ1-4; no definite D call. With 8 bases removed from V and 7 bases from J, the gap between germline ends came to 8 bases. The germline V gene encodes CDR1 SNHLY and CDR2 FYNNEI. This CDR3 region has 11 residues. CDR3 loop: CASSPVEKLFF. DNA of the CDR3: TGTGCCAGCTCCCCGGTTGAAAAACTGTTTTTT. Based on the CDR3 plus reference TRBV2 and TRBJ1-4, the full variable domain is EPEVTQTPSHQVTQMGQEVILRCVPISNHLYFYWYRQILGQKVEFLVSFYNNEISEKSEIFDDQFSVERPDGSNFTLKIRSTKLEDSAMYFCASSPVEKLFFGSGTQLSVL.

This clone was found a few times. V is TRBV5-5 and J is TRBJ1-1; D is ambiguous. The CDR3 totals 13 residues. Trimming shortened V by 3 bases and J by 11 bases, and 17 bases separated the two germline ends. CDR1 is SGHKS, CDR2 YYEKEE, per germline (reference sequence). This chain's CDR3 is CASSSWSGDRAFF. CDR3 DNA sequence: TGTGCCAGCAGCTCCTGGTCTGGAGATCGCGCTTTCTTT.

The sample holds a few counts of this clone. This chain joins TRBV4-1 and TRBJ2-7; D is possibly TRBD1 (7 bases). Germline V lookup: CDR1 MGHRA, CDR2 YSYEKL. The CDR3 runs 16 residues. The germline V and J ends were trimmed by 1 base and 0 bases, with 13 bases remaining between them. In nucleotides, the CDR3 is TGCGCCAGCAGCCAAGTTGCGGGACAGAGCTCCTACGAGCAGTACTTC. This sequence encodes CASSQVAGQSSYEQYF.

There are a few counts of this clone. J is TRBJ1-5 and V is TRBV28; no definite D call. The length of the CDR3 is 12 residues. CDR1 and CDR2 from the germline V gene are MDHEN and SYDVKM. The V end lost 11 bases, the J end lost 2 bases, and 10 bases lay between the germline ends. Here the CDR3 reads CALGGGNQPQHF. CDR3 coding DNA: TGTGCCCTGGGCGGGGGCAATCAGCCCCAGCATTTT.

V is TRBV12-3 or TRBV12-4 and J is TRBJ2-1; no clear D. Between the trimmed V and J ends, which lost 3 bases and 9 bases, there was a span of 12 bases. The length of the CDR3 is 13 residues. The CDR3 region has the DNA TGTGCCAGCAGTTTCCAGGTCCCCAGTGAGCAGTTCTTC. It specifies CASSFQVPSEQFF.

Only one count was recorded for this clone. J is TRBJ2-3 and V is TRBV6-2 or TRBV6-3, with D possibly TRBD2 on 6 matching bases. Trimming shortened V by 6 bases and J by 6 bases, and 19 bases separated the two germline ends. Germline CDR1 is MNHEY and CDR2 is SVGEGT. This CDR3 has 15 amino acids. CDR3 sequence: CASSPPGGRSDTQYF. For the CDR3, the DNA is TGTGCCAGCAGCCCCCCCGGGGGTCGGTCGGATACGCAGTATTTT.